These 10 T cell receptor beta chains were all obtained from the same sample, sequenced in a study of blood T cell repertoires in COVID-19. Repertoires were generated with immunoSEQ multiplex PCR, while TCRdb's copy carries only in-frame clones and drops some. The sample lists under 450,000 clones, roughly 87% occurring once. Sequencing input: PBMCs or T cells enriched from blood (not recorded which). The receptors here all came from a woman in her 30s who had recovered from COVID-19.

The rearrangement uses TRBV19 and TRBJ2-1; 7 bases map to TRBD1. The CDR3 totals 15 residues. In germline, CDR1 is LNHDA, CDR2 SQIVND (reference sequence). The ends lost 10 bases at V and 6 bases at J; junction bases unmatched: 15. The CDR3 here is CATKGAQRPSNEQFF. Here the CDR3 DNA reads TGTGCCACCAAGGGGGCCCAGCGGCCCTCCAATGAGCAGTTCTTC.

This chain uses TRBV21-1 with TRBJ1-5; the D segment call TRBD1 is taken from the table without a DNA check. TRBV21-1 is designated a pseudogene. This CDR3 contains 20 residues. CDR3 sequence reads: CASPPGPGAILNDSNQPQHF. The CDR3 DNA reads TGTGCCAGCCCTCCTGGACCAGGGGCAATCCTTAATGATAGCAATCAGCCCCAGCATTTT.

The chain recombines TRBV30 with TRBJ1-5; no reliable D call. CDR3 size: 13 residues. The V gene lost 0 bases and the J gene lost 0 bases, with 3 bases spanning the gap. Germline CDR1 GTSNPN, CDR2 SVGIG (reference sequence). The CDR3: CAWSVASNQPQHF. CDR3 nucleotides: TGTGCCTGGAGTGTAGCTAGCAATCAGCCCCAGCATTTT.

A single count supports this clone. V gene TRBV6-5 combines with J gene TRBJ2-1; possibly TRBD1 for D (5 bases). CDR3 length: 13 residues. V lost 5 bases to trimming and J lost 4 bases, with 9 bases between them. The germline gives CDR1 MNHEY, CDR2 SVGAGI. The DNA for the CDR3 is TGTGCCAGCAGTACACAGGCGTACAATGAGCAGTTCTTC. It encodes CASSTQAYNEQFF.

As to this clone: At the DNA level, this CDR3 is encoded by other sequences in the same sample as well. This sequence joins TRBV3-1 (or the pseudogene TRBV3-2) and TRBJ2-5; D is unclear. Between the trimmed V and J ends, which lost 0 bases and 2 bases, there was a span of 7 bases. Per germline, CDR1 LGHDT and CDR2 YNNKEL (reference sequence). There are 14 residues in the CDR3. CDR3 sequence: CASSQEGGQETQYF. The CDR3 region has the DNA TGTGCCAGCAGCCAAGAAGGCGGACAAGAGACCCAGTACTTC.

The chain links TRBV10-2 to TRBJ1-6; a possible D gene is TRBD1 (5 bases). V was pared by 0 bases and J by 11 bases, with 8 bases between. The CDR3 consists of 13 residues. CDR1 is WSHSY, CDR2 SAAADI, per germline. Written as DNA, the CDR3 is TGCGCCAGCAGTGAGTCCACAGGTACACCCCTCCACTTT. Translating gives CASSESTGTPLHF.

V and J are TRBV7-2 and TRBJ1-1; weak D call: TRBD1 (5 bases). With 5 bases removed from V and 3 bases from J, the gap between germline ends came to 13 bases. The CDR3 extends over 14 amino acids. Germline V CDR1 and CDR2: SGHTA, FQGNSA. As DNA, the CDR3 is TGTGCCAGCAGCGCCAGGGTAGGGGACACTGAAGCTTTCTTT. This gives the protein CASSARVGDTEAFF. The entire variable domain, with the rest obtained from reference TRBV7-2 and TRBJ1-1, is as follows: GAGVSQSPSNKVTEKGKDVELRCDPISGHTALYWYRQSLGQGLEFLIYFQGNSAPDKSGLPSDRFSAERTGGSVSTLTIQRTQQEDSAVYLCASSARVGDTEAFFGQGTRLTVV.

This rearrangement joins TRBV7-2 to TRBJ2-3; no definite D call. The germline V gene encodes CDR1 SGHTA and CDR2 FQGNSA. The CDR3 has 14 amino acids. Trimming stripped 5 bases from V and 0 bases from J, with 9 bases between. The CDR3 DNA sequence: TGTGCCAGCAGCCGCTCACACAGCACAGATACGCAGTATTTT. This sequence encodes CASSRSHSTDTQYF.

This clone was observed a handful of times. This chain uses TRBV5-6 with TRBJ2-7, with D tentatively TRBD2 (5 bases). CDR1 and CDR2 (germline): SGHDT, YYEEEE. The length of the CDR3 is 15 residues. The germline V and J ends were trimmed by 4 bases and 5 bases, with 19 bases remaining between them. CDR3 protein: CASSDVGPGIDEQYF. Written as DNA, the CDR3 is TGTGCCAGCAGCGACGTGGGCCCCGGGATCGACGAGCAGTACTTC.

The chain combines TRBV4-2 with TRBJ2-3; 11 nucleotides agree with TRBD2. Losses at the gene ends were 0 bases for V and 5 bases for J; bases not matched to a gene: 4. Looked up from germline, CDR1 is LGHNA and CDR2 is YNFKEQ. This CDR3 is 16 amino acids long. The CDR3 reads CASSQDSGRAGDTQYF. The CDR3 coding sequence is TGTGCCAGCAGCCAAGATAGCGGGAGGGCCGGAGATACGCAGTATTTT.